These 15 T cell receptor beta chains share one sample of origin, sequenced in a study of blood T cell repertoires in COVID-19. Data came from immunoSEQ multiplex PCR; TCRdb stores just in-frame clones and leaves some out. The repertoire holds 140,000 to 150,000 clones, about 83% seen once, with less than 4% in the top ten. The sample was PBMCs or T cells enriched from blood (not recorded which). These receptors were obtained from a woman aged 50 to 60 with acute COVID-19.

This clone showed up just once. The chain uses TRBV7-6 and TRBJ1-1, with D hard to call. The germline CDR1 and CDR2 sequences are SGHVS and FNYEAQ. The length of the CDR3 is 14 residues. V was clipped by 0 bases and J by 0 bases, with 5 bases between them. CDR3 nucleotides: TGTGCCAGCAGCTTAGCGCAGGTGAACACTGAAGCTTTCTTT. It codes for CASSLAQVNTEAFF.

The rearrangement joins TRBV5-1 to TRBJ2-5, with D unclear. V lost 0 bases and J 5 bases, leaving 11 bases between the germline ends. The germline V gene has CDR1 SGHRS and CDR2 YFSETQ. The CDR3 has 14 residues. The CDR3 DNA reads as TGCGCCAGCAGCTTGGGTCGAGGTGGGGAGACCCAGTACTTC. The encoded protein is CASSLGRGGETQYF.

In its sample, this clone was seen a few times. The chain carries TRBV7-4 and TRBJ2-7; D unresolved. Germline V gene lookup returns CDR1 SGHVT and CDR2 SQSDAQ. CDR3 length: 16 amino acids. The ends were cut back, 5 bases at V and 0 bases at J, with 17 bases in the middle. In nucleotides, the CDR3 is TGTGCCAGCAGCCAAGACCTTGGCGGCGCCTCCTACGAGCAGTACTTC. It specifies CASSQDLGGASYEQYF.

This clone is a singleton in its sample. V gene TRBV5-1 combines with J gene TRBJ2-3; 8 positions match TRBD1. The germline CDR1 and CDR2 sequences are SGHRS and YFSETQ. V was pared by 3 bases and J by 3 bases, with 6 bases of the junction left unmatched. The CDR3 is 15 amino acids. CDR3 loop: CASSSARGPTDTQYF. In DNA form, the CDR3 reads TGCGCCAGCAGCTCCGCCAGGGGGCCTACAGATACGCAGTATTTT.

This clone appeared a few times. This rearrangement joins TRBV3-1 (or the pseudogene TRBV3-2) to TRBJ2-1; 10 bases agree with TRBD1. This CDR3 has 17 amino acids. Trimming at V came to 4 bases and at J to 6 bases, leaving 12 bases not matched to a gene. In germline, CDR1 is LGHDT, CDR2 YNNKEL (reference sequence). The CDR3 DNA sequence: TGTGCCAGCAGCCCCCATAGGGACAGGGGAGGTGGCAATGAGCAGTTCTTC. As protein: CASSPHRDRGGGNEQFF.

The genes are TRBV2 and TRBJ2-7; D might be TRBD2 (5 bases). The germline V and J ends were trimmed by 6 bases and 3 bases, with 15 bases remaining between them. This CDR3 has 14 residues. Germline lookup yields CDR1 SNHLY and CDR2 FYNNEI. DNA of the CDR3: TGTGCCAGCAGAAGTCCTTCCGCGGGCTACGAGCAGTACTTC. Translating it yields CASRSPSAGYEQYF.

This rearrangement joins TRBV4-2 to TRBJ2-5; a possible D gene is TRBD1 (7 bases). V was trimmed by 4 bases and J by 2 bases, leaving 14 bases between them. The CDR3 length is 15 residues. The germline CDR1 and CDR2 sequences are LGHNA and YNFKEQ. The CDR3 bases are TGTGCCAGCAGCCGCCAGGGGGGAGCTCAAGAGACCCAGTACTTC. Translation: CASSRQGGAQETQYF.

J is TRBJ2-5 and V is TRBV2; 7 bases agree with TRBD2. The CDR3 spans 14 residues. Losses at the gene ends were 8 bases for V and 2 bases for J; bases not matched to a gene: 8. Germline loops: CDR1 SNHLY, CDR2 FYNNEI. In DNA form, the CDR3 reads TGTGCCAGCGGGGGGGTGACGGCTCAAGAGACCCAGTACTTC. Its translation: CASGGVTAQETQYF.

The rearrangement uses TRBV23-1 and TRBJ2-3; 10 bases are shared with TRBD1. TRBV23-1 is recorded as an ORF, its role being uncertain. Trimming removed 1 base from V and 6 bases from J; junction bases left unmatched: 19. The CDR3 covers 20 residues. CDR3 DNA sequence: TGCGCCAGCAGTCAATGGGATCGGGACCGGGGGACAGGGGACTACGATACGCAGTATTTT. Its protein product is CASSQWDRDRGTGDYDTQYF.

The chain joins TRBV19 to TRBJ1-4; tentative D call: TRBD1 (5 bases). Trimming cost V 3 bases and J 6 bases, with 14 bases left between them. From germline, CDR1 is LNHDA and CDR2 SQIVND (reference sequence). The CDR3 sequence is 15 residues long. This CDR3 reads CASSIDWGEDEKLFF. The CDR3 nucleotides are TGTGCCAGTAGTATTGATTGGGGCGAGGATGAAAAACTGTTTTTT.

This clone was found once. The chain combines TRBV5-1 with TRBJ1-3; unclear D gene. CDR3 length: 16 amino acids. The germline V gene encodes CDR1 SGHRS and CDR2 YFSETQ. V was trimmed by 3 bases and J by 4 bases, leaving 17 bases between them. The CDR3 nucleotides are TGCGCCAGCAGCTCATCCCCTCTAGGAGAAGGAAACACCATATATTTT. This encodes CASSSSPLGEGNTIYF.

V is TRBV5-6 and J is TRBJ2-7; no clear D gene. Per the germline V gene, CDR1 is SGHDT and CDR2 is YYEEEE. The CDR3 totals 12 residues. V dropped 5 bases and J dropped 9 bases, with 15 bases sitting between them. Here the CDR3 DNA reads TGTGCCAGCAGTCGAGCACTACGAGGGCAGTACTTC. Amino acid sequence: CASSRALRGQYF.

This chain links TRBV30 with TRBJ2-3; 10 bases align to TRBD2. Germline V gene data show CDR1 as GTSNPN and CDR2 as SVGIG (reference sequence). The trim removed 5 bases at V and 8 bases at J, leaving 16 bases unmatched. This CDR3 region has 16 residues. CDR3 protein: CAWDRGLAEKRGTQYF. Here the CDR3 DNA reads TGTGCCTGGGACCGTGGACTAGCGGAGAAGCGGGGTACGCAGTATTTT.

The V call is TRBV5-6, the J call TRBJ1-2; 9 positions match TRBD1. The CDR3 extends over 15 amino acids. V dropped 4 bases and J dropped 9; count of bases not matched to a gene: 13. CDR1 is SGHDT, CDR2 YYEEEE, per germline. The CDR3 protein is CASSIPGTGKESYTF. CDR3 coding DNA: TGTGCCAGCAGCATCCCCGGGACAGGGAAAGAAAGCTACACCTTC.

This chain uses TRBV20-1 with TRBJ2-7; 13 positions agree with TRBD2. V lost 3 bases to trimming and J lost 7 bases; unmatched junction nucleotides: 9. The germline V gene encodes CDR1 DFQATT and CDR2 SNEGSKA (reference sequence). The CDR3 extends over 15 amino acids. Written as DNA, the CDR3 is TGCAGTGCTAGTCACGAAGGACTAGCGGGAGTGGAGCAGTACTTC. Protein product: CSASHEGLAGVEQYF.